This entry features one TCR beta chain sequence. The antigen remains undetermined. This entry comes from a study of T cell responses to AZD1222 COVID-19 vaccine. Study overall: Pooling of second doses given at about 4 or about 12 weeks was done.

The repertoire was sequenced with immunoSEQ multiplex PCR; TCRdb's copy has only in-frame clones and lacks some. The data show 160,000 or so clones, around 90% seen once. Study results and limitations: Sampled repertoires all dated from after the peak T cell response.

This TCR came from an adult in good health. The material sequenced was peripheral blood, taken on day 0 of AZD1222 vaccination.

The CDR3 loop is CASSEQGTQPQHF. The CDR3, as DNA: TGTGCCAGCAGTGAACAGGGGACTCAGCCCCAGCATTTT. The J gene is TRBJ1-5, the V gene TRBV6-1; tentative D call: TRBD1 (6 bases). The ends were cut back, 2 bases at V and 6 bases at J, with 8 bases in the middle. The CDR3 length is 13 residues. The germline gives CDR1 MNHNS, CDR2 SASEGT.